Listed below are T cell receptor beta chains from one sample, sequenced in a study of Ad26.COV2.S vaccination and SARS-CoV-2 variants. Produced via immunoSEQ multiplex PCR; TCRdb's table is partial and in-frame only. The profile shows some 300,000 clones, around 83% of them singletons. Specimen: peripheral blood, collected in a trial of Ad26.COV2.S vaccine versus placebo. These receptors originate from a person between 18 and 59 years old who received the Ad26.COV2.S COVID-19 vaccine or a placebo. Each CDR3 is given with its conserved first and last residue. The order of the fields is CDR3 length, J gene, V gene, CDR3 protein.

15 | TRBJ1-2 | TRBV5-6 | CASSVLRVGFHGYTF
15 | TRBJ1-4 | TRBV19 | CASSMGTGMGEKLFF
17 | TRBJ1-5 | TRBV10-3 | CAISEFGDASLNQPQHF
22 | TRBJ2-4 | TRBV7-6 | CASSLAVPSGGSKILAKNIQYF
14 | TRBJ1-1 | TRBV5-5 | CASSPRGRNTEAFF
15 | TRBJ1-1 | TRBV10-3 | CAISDRDSGNTEAFF
15 | TRBJ2-1 | TRBV6-5 | CASSYGLAVYNEQFF
17 | TRBJ2-1 | TRBV19 | CASSSWTSGGKDNEQFF
17 | TRBJ1-6 | TRBV3-1/TRBV3-2 | CASSHIRQGAGNSPLHF
14 | TRBJ1-1 | TRBV18 | CASSPPGGNTEAFF
15 | TRBJ1-3 | TRBV7-2 | CASSFDRDPGNTIYF
14 | TRBJ2-5 | TRBV5-1 | CASSLGQARETQYF
15 | TRBJ2-7 | TRBV25-1 | CASSRARGGLYEQYF
20 | TRBJ2-1 | TRBV4-3 | CASSQDFAKSAGNLYNEQFF
13 | TRBJ1-6 | TRBV6-5 | CASSGGRASPLHF
13 | TRBJ1-1 | TRBV5-1 | CASSWTANTEAFF
13 | TRBJ1-2 | TRBV11-2 | CASYSGGISGYTF
16 | TRBJ2-5 | TRBV25-1 | CASSEFSGGARETQYF
13 | TRBJ1-5 | TRBV6-5 | CASSLTVDQPQHF
13 | TRBJ2-7 | TRBV18 | CASSPGLGYEQYF
14 | TRBJ2-7 | TRBV3-1/TRBV3-2 | CASSQDVGSGEQYF
16 | TRBJ2-3 | TRBV7-2 | CASSLVTSLGRDTQYF
14 | TRBJ1-3 | TRBV6-2/TRBV6-3 | CASSRPDSGNTIYF
14 | TRBJ2-5 | TRBV5-1 | CASSKGQGGETQYF
13 | TRBJ1-2 | TRBV7-2 | CASRSGNTGGYTF
14 | TRBJ1-2 | TRBV18 | CASSPRRGLYGYTF
14 | TRBJ1-2 | TRBV7-2 | CASSLNSGEGGYTF
15 | TRBJ1-2 | TRBV7-2 | CASSLGGQANYGYTF
12 | TRBJ2-1 | TRBV5-1 | CASSLDSYEQFF
14 | TRBJ1-3 | TRBV20-1 | CSAIDRESGNTIYF
14 | TRBJ1-2 | TRBV2 | CASSVMGSNYGYTF
11 | TRBJ2-3 | TRBV20-1 | CSVWDTDTQYF
16 | TRBJ1-5 | TRBV5-8 | CASSPQGPGLQQPQHF
15 | TRBJ2-3 | TRBV9 | CASSAGPTLTDTQYF
13 | TRBJ1-2 | TRBV7-2 | CASSLDGNYGYTF
13 | TRBJ2-5 | TRBV6-5 | CASSLRQVETQYF
17 | TRBJ2-3 | TRBV7-8 | CASSPDLPGRGSDTQYF
15 | TRBJ1-6 | TRBV28 | CASSRGGSYYSPLHF
17 | TRBJ2-1 | TRBV5-6 | CASSFLGGIVSYNEQFF
16 | TRBJ1-4 | TRBV14 | CASSRVGKATNEKLFF
15 | TRBJ2-3 | TRBV7-9 | CASSSTSGGADTQYF
15 | TRBJ2-7 | TRBV9 | CASSRTGGNSYEQYF
14 | TRBJ2-2 | TRBV6-1 | CASSEGQYTGELFF
16 | TRBJ2-3 | TRBV5-4 | CASSLASGGGTDTQYF
13 | TRBJ1-4 | TRBV6-5 | CASSPRLDEKLFF